This TCR beta chain was captured by sequencing in a study of blood T cell repertoires in COVID-19. Across the whole study: Specimens from acute and convalescent COVID-19 originated in the United States, Italy and Spain. Sample material is recorded as cDNA or gDNA derived from T cells, B-cell-depleted T cells, or PBMCs.

The authors' processing: Reference gene primer amplification gave nucleated cell count estimates. Produced via immunoSEQ multiplex PCR; TCRdb's table is partial and in-frame only. The V and J calls and clone size are taken from that table; D and trimming were inferred from the DNA. The data show some 140,000 clones, with more than 75% seen just once and about 12% held by the top ten. V was cut by 2 bases and J by 0 bases, with 8 bases left in between. The CDR3 length is 14 residues. From germline, CDR1 is MNHNY and CDR2 SVGAGI (reference sequence). This clone occurred a few times. Material: peripheral blood. The TCR comes from an elderly man with acute or convalescent COVID-19. The chain combines TRBV6-6 with TRBJ2-7; D uncertain. For the CDR3, the DNA is TGTGCCAGCAGTTACGTGGCCAGCTCCTACGAGCAGTACTTC. Its translation: CASSYVASSYEQYF.